The 30 T cell receptor beta chains in this list originate from one sample, sequenced in a study of radiotherapy plus CTLA-4 blockade in lung cancer. The repertoire was sequenced with immunoSEQ multiplex PCR; TCRdb's copy has only in-frame clones and lacks some. Of 60,000 to 70,000 clones detected, around four fifths appear once; the ten largest clones hold less than 4.5%. The material sequenced was peripheral blood, taken from a patient treated with radiotherapy plus ipilimumab. These receptors originate from a human donor with non-small cell lung cancer who had a partial response to radiotherapy plus ipilimumab.

The chain carries TRBV30 and TRBJ2-1, with 8 bases matching TRBD1. V lost 1 base, J lost 9 bases, and 8 bases stayed unmatched. Per germline, CDR1 GTSNPN and CDR2 SVGIG (reference sequence). CDR3 size: 14 residues. CDR3: CAWSDTPDRVEQFF. The CDR3 DNA follows: TGTGCCTGGAGTGACACGCCGGACAGGGTTGAGCAGTTCTTC.

The chain joins TRBV7-2 to TRBJ2-5; tentative D call: TRBD1 (5 bases). Germline V gives CDR1 SGHTA, CDR2 FQGNSA. V was pared by 1 base and J by 4 bases, with 13 bases between. This CDR3 comprises 15 residues. This chain's CDR3 is CASSLVSDRGETQYF. The CDR3 DNA reads as TGTGCCAGCAGCTTAGTGTCTGATAGGGGAGAGACCCAGTACTTC. Full variable domain (outside the CDR3, taken from reference TRBV7-2 and TRBJ2-5): GAGVSQSPSNKVTEKGKDVELRCDPISGHTALYWYRQSLGQGLEFLIYFQGNSAPDKSGLPSDRFSAERTGGSVSTLTIQRTQQEDSAVYLCASSLVSDRGETQYFGPGTRLLVL.

The chain uses TRBV6-5 and TRBJ2-3; 11 bases line up with TRBD2. The CDR3 length is 16 residues. After removal of 4 bases from V and 3 bases from J, the junction contained 6 bases not matched to a gene. Germline V CDR1 and CDR2: MNHEY, SVGAGI. The CDR3 protein is CASSSVAGGRTDTQYF. CDR3 bases: TGTGCCAGCAGTTCGGTAGCGGGAGGGAGGACAGATACGCAGTATTTT.

The V call is TRBV19, the J call TRBJ1-1; tentatively, D is TRBD1 (5 bases). Germline V CDR1 and CDR2: LNHDA, SQIVND (reference sequence). This CDR3 is 15 amino acids long. With 3 bases removed from V and 2 bases from J, the gap between germline ends came to 13 bases. CDR3 sequence reads: CASSIHRQGNTEAFF. The DNA for the CDR3 is TGTGCCAGTAGTATCCACCGGCAGGGTAACACTGAAGCTTTCTTT.

The J gene is TRBJ1-2, the V gene TRBV18; 9 nucleotides match TRBD1. Per the germline V gene, CDR1 is KGHSH and CDR2 is LQKENI. V was clipped by 3 bases and J by 7 bases; unmatched bases: 15. This CDR3 is 17 amino acids long. DNA for the CDR3: TGTGCCAGCTCACCGGATCGGACAGGGGATAATTTATTTGGCTACACCTTC. It encodes CASSPDRTGDNLFGYTF.

V gene TRBV7-8 combines with J gene TRBJ2-1; 9 bases are a match to TRBD1. This CDR3 has 14 amino acids. Trimming took 4 bases from V and 9 from J; bases not matched to a gene: 7. The germline gives CDR1 SGHVS, CDR2 FQNEAQ. CDR3: CASSSGQGGREQFF. The CDR3 DNA reads TGTGCCAGCAGCTCGGGACAGGGCGGCCGTGAGCAGTTCTTC.

This CDR3 is CASRSEREDFSEQYF. CDR3 DNA sequence: TGTGCCAGCAGGTCGGAGCGGGAGGATTTCAGCGAGCAGTACTTC. The chain is built from TRBV2 and TRBJ2-5, with 9 positions matching TRBD2. Near its end, the DNA agrees better with TRBJ2-7, so the J call may be wrong. Germline V CDR1 and CDR2: SNHLY, FYNNEI. CDR3 size: 15 residues.

The gene calls are TRBV15 and TRBJ2-1; maybe TRBD1 (5 bases). CDR3 length: 14 amino acids. Trimming cost V 3 bases and J 5 bases, with 11 bases left between them. Germline V gene data show CDR1 as LNHNV and CDR2 as YYDKDF (reference sequence). CDR3 sequence: CATSRAQGDNEQFF. The DNA of the CDR3 is TGTGCCACCAGCAGGGCCCAAGGGGACAATGAGCAGTTCTTC. The full variable domain, rest sourced from reference TRBV15 and TRBJ2-1, is DAMVIQNPRYQVTQFGKPVTLSCSQTLNHNVMYWYQQKSSQAPKLLFHYYDKDFNNEADTPDNFQSRRPNTSFCFLDIRSPGLGDTAMYLCATSRAQGDNEQFFGPGTRLTVL.

This chain's CDR3 is CASTLRGSETQYF. The CDR3 coding sequence is TGTGCCAGCACTTTGCGGGGGTCGGAGACCCAGTACTTC. This chain connects TRBV5-6 to TRBJ2-5; 7 nucleotides align to TRBD2. Unmatched junction bases numbered 7, after V lost 6 bases and J lost 5 bases. Germline values: CDR1 SGHDT, CDR2 YYEEEE. The CDR3 is 13 amino acids.

The gene calls are TRBV28 and TRBJ2-2, with 11 nucleotides matching TRBD1. The CDR3 sequence is 17 residues long. Germline V gene data show CDR1 as MDHEN and CDR2 as SYDVKM. The V segment lost 4 bases and the J segment 2 bases; nucleotides outside the gene matches: 6. CDR3 coding DNA: TGTGCCAGCAGTTCTCCGGGACAGGGGGGAAACACCGGGGAGCTGTTTTTT. Protein: CASSSPGQGGNTGELFF. The full variable domain, in which reference TRBV28 and TRBJ2-2 provide the parts outside the CDR3, is DVKVTQSSRYLVKRTGEKVFLECVQDMDHENMFWYRQDPGLGLRLIYFSYDVKMKEKGDIPEGYSVSREKKERFSLILESASTNQTSMYLCASSSPGQGGNTGELFFGEGSRLTVL.

The chain joins TRBV6-6 to TRBJ2-7; D is possibly TRBD1 (6 bases). CDR1 and CDR2 from the germline V gene are MNHNY and SVGAGI (reference sequence). The ends were cut back, 5 bases at V and 2 bases at J, with 10 bases in the middle. This CDR3 is 13 amino acids long. CDR3 in DNA: TGTGCCAGCAGTCTCAGGGACACCTACGAGCAGTACTTC. Protein product: CASSLRDTYEQYF.

This chain connects TRBV9 to TRBJ2-1; possibly TRBD1 for D (6 bases). Germline V CDR1 and CDR2: SGDLS, YYNGEE. This CDR3 is 16 amino acids long. With 0 bases removed from V and 4 bases from J, the gap between germline ends came to 14 bases. CDR3 in DNA: TGTGCCAGCAGCGTAGGGTCCAGGGGCCTATACAATGAGCAGTTCTTC. This encodes CASSVGSRGLYNEQFF.

V is TRBV7-8 and J is TRBJ2-7; TRBD1 agrees at 7 bases. This CDR3 contains 13 residues. The ends lost 5 bases at V and 5 bases at J; junction bases unmatched: 6. In germline, CDR1 is SGHVS, CDR2 FQNEAQ. CDR3 DNA: TGTGCCAGCAGCCCAGGGGGTCAGGACGAGCAGTACTTC. Protein: CASSPGGQDEQYF.

As DNA, the CDR3 is TGCGCCAGCAGCCAAGCTGGGAGGGATGAGCAGTTCTTC. This codes for CASSQAGRDEQFF. J is TRBJ2-1 and V is TRBV4-1, with TRBD2 matching 7 bases. This CDR3 contains 13 residues. The J segment lost 8 bases and the V segment lost 1 base, leaving 2 bases of the junction unmatched. Germline CDR1 reads MGHRA; CDR2 reads YSYEKL.

This clone has only a few counts. The chain is built from TRBV7-9 and TRBJ2-7; no clear D. Trimming shortened V by 5 bases and J by 3 bases, and 11 bases separated the two germline ends. This CDR3 comprises 13 residues. Germline CDR1 is SEHNR and CDR2 is FQNEAQ (reference sequence). The DNA of the CDR3 is TGTGCCAGCAGCCCTGCTAGTCACTACGAGCAGTACTTC. Protein product: CASSPASHYEQYF.

The CDR3 sequence is CASRSTSFRTDTQYF. The CDR3 DNA follows: TGTGCCAGCAGATCGACTAGTTTCCGCACAGATACGCAGTATTTT. The chain joins TRBV28 to TRBJ2-3; D is perhaps TRBD2 (6 bases). CDR1 MDHEN and CDR2 SYDVKM come from the germline V gene. Trimming took off 6 bases at V and 1 base at J, with 14 bases between the two ends. The CDR3 sequence is 15 residues long.

The chain employs TRBV27 and TRBJ1-1, with D perhaps matching TRBD1 (5 bases). The CDR3 is 16 amino acids. V was clipped by 4 bases and J by 4 bases, with 19 bases between them. CDR1 and CDR2 (germline): MNHEY, SMNVEV (reference sequence). CDR3 in amino acids: CASSSLLRGVGTEAFF. The CDR3 DNA reads TGTGCCAGCAGTTCACTCCTCCGGGGGGTAGGCACTGAAGCTTTCTTT.

The CDR3 bases are TGTGCTAGTGGTTCATCAGGGACTGGAAACACCATATATTTT. Amino acids: CASGSSGTGNTIYF. The chain has TRBV12-5 and TRBJ1-3; D possibly corresponds to TRBD1 (5 bases). The CDR3 is made up of 14 amino acids. Per the germline V gene, CDR1 is LGHNT and CDR2 is FRNRAP. Trimming took 4 bases from V and 2 from J, leaving 9 bases between them.

The rearrangement links TRBV5-5 to TRBJ1-1, with a possible D match to TRBD1 (6 bases). Germline V lookup: CDR1 SGHKS, CDR2 YYEKEE (reference sequence). CDR3 length equals 14 residues. Trimming stripped 3 bases from V and 4 bases from J, with 13 bases between. DNA of the CDR3: TGTGCCAGCAGCTCAGGGAGGGGGACCACTGAAGCTTTCTTT. Protein sequence: CASSSGRGTTEAFF.

V usage is TRBV4-1 and J usage is TRBJ2-5, with D possibly TRBD2 on 5 matching bases. The CDR3 contains 15 residues. Germline V lookup: CDR1 MGHRA, CDR2 YSYEKL. V shed 0 bases and J shed 2 bases, with 10 bases lying between them. The CDR3: CASSQDSGIQETQYF. The CDR3 nucleotides read TGCGCCAGCAGCCAAGATTCGGGGATACAAGAGACCCAGTACTTC.

This chain connects TRBV6-6 to TRBJ2-3, with unresolved D. This CDR3 region has 11 residues. V was pared by 6 bases and J by 9 bases, with 10 bases between. Germline V CDR1 and CDR2: MNHNY, SVGAGI (reference sequence). CDR3 sequence: CASSPSVTQYF. The CDR3, as DNA: TGTGCCAGCAGCCCGAGCGTGACGCAGTATTTT.

This chain connects TRBV10-3 to TRBJ2-7, with 8 bases that match TRBD2. From germline, CDR1 is ENHRY and CDR2 SYGVKD. After removal of 0 bases from V and 1 base from J, the junction contained 2 bases not matched to a gene. There are 15 residues in the CDR3. The CDR3 DNA reads as TGTGCCATCAGTGAGTCAGGCGGGAGGTCCTACGAGCAGTACTTC. Amino acid sequence: CAISESGGRSYEQYF.

The V gene is TRBV1, the J gene TRBJ1-1; the table's D call, TRBD1, has no DNA check behind it. TRBV1 is reported as a pseudogene. The CDR3 extends over 15 amino acids. Here the CDR3 DNA reads TGCACCAGCAGCTCCCGGGACAGGGATGTGACTGAAGCTTTCTTT. Translating gives CTSSSRDRDVTEAFF.

This chain connects TRBV9 to TRBJ2-2; 8 positions match TRBD2. Germline CDR1 SGDLS, CDR2 YYNGEE. The J segment lost 4 bases and the V segment lost 1 base, leaving 3 bases of the junction unmatched. The CDR3 has 15 amino acids. The CDR3 spells CASSVRREVTGELFF. As DNA, the CDR3 is TGTGCCAGCAGCGTACGGCGGGAGGTCACCGGGGAGCTGTTTTTT.

This clone was seen a handful of times. The V and J genes are TRBV5-1 and TRBJ2-5; possible D gene TRBD1, 6 bases. CDR1 and CDR2 from the germline V gene are SGHRS and YFSETQ. The CDR3 runs to 14 residues. The ends were cut back, 1 base at V and 5 bases at J, with 12 bases in the middle. CDR3 region: CASSLRGSPETQYF. CDR3 bases: TGCGCCAGCAGCTTGAGGGGGTCTCCGGAGACCCAGTACTTC.

This sequence joins TRBV9 and TRBJ2-1, with 7 bases aligning to TRBD2. V shed 3 bases and J 8 bases; nucleotides not matched to a gene: 8. CDR1 is SGDLS and CDR2 is YYNGEE in the germline V gene. The CDR3 extends over 14 amino acids. As DNA, the CDR3 is TGTGCCAGCAGCGGGACTAGTGGTGGTCATGAGCAGTTCTTC. Translated: CASSGTSGGHEQFF.

This rearrangement joins TRBV19 to TRBJ1-5; TRBD1 might be the D (6 bases). Deletions cut 2 bases from V and 7 bases from J, with 15 bases between. The V gene's germline CDR1 is LNHDA and CDR2 SQIVND (reference sequence). The CDR3 has 15 amino acids. In nucleotides, the CDR3 is TGTGCCAGTAGTATAAGAGGGGGTCAGGCCCAGCCCCAGCATTTT. It specifies CASSIRGGQAQPQHF.

This rearrangement joins TRBV5-4 to TRBJ2-3; D is possibly TRBD2 (6 bases). The CDR3 covers 15 residues. Germline CDR1 is SGHNT and CDR2 is YYREEE (reference sequence). With 4 bases removed from V and 3 bases from J, the gap between germline ends came to 15 bases. DNA for the CDR3: TGTGCCAGCAGCCCGACCGGGACTTCAACAGATACGCAGTATTTT. Translation: CASSPTGTSTDTQYF.

The genes are TRBV28 and TRBJ2-3, with 16 nucleotides matching TRBD2. V lost 6 bases and J lost 3; bases outside the gene matches: 6. The germline CDR1 and CDR2 sequences are MDHEN and SYDVKM. The CDR3 has 17 residues. The CDR3 coding sequence is TGTGCCAGCAGCTCGGGACTAGCGGGAGGGCCTACAGATACGCAGTATTTT. Amino acid sequence: CASSSGLAGGPTDTQYF.

This clone was detected a few times. The chain carries TRBV6-5 and TRBJ2-7, with TRBD2 identical over 10 bases. Germline V CDR1 and CDR2: MNHEY, SVGAGI. Unmatched junction bases numbered 4, after V lost 6 bases and J lost 5 bases. This CDR3 is built from 13 residues. The CDR3: CASRKGTSDEQYF. As DNA, the CDR3 is TGTGCCAGCAGGAAAGGGACTAGCGACGAGCAGTACTTC.